This T cell receptor beta chain was observed in a study of cytomegalovirus exposure and HLA in healthy donors. Across the whole study: A subsequent analysis stated that the roughly 130 validation repertoires were run on the same platform as the roughly 670 first-cohort repertoires. Overall study results and limits: There were some public TCRs occurring in many donors, but most TCR sequences were rare.

The donors were members of the validation cohort comprising some 120 subjects, separate from the roughly 680-subject first cohort. This table comes from immunoSEQ multiplex PCR, and its TCRdb copy is limited to in-frame clones, with some not included. This table holds about 130,000 clones, about 90% found once. CDR3 size: 14 residues. Germline V gene data show CDR1 as SEHNR and CDR2 as FQNEAQ (reference sequence). The V and J ends lost 5 bases and 6 bases, in that order; junction bases with no gene match: 5. Turning to this clone: Its antigen is unknown.

Specimen: PBMCs. This TCR was recovered from a man aged 25-45 years in good health and CMV-seronegative. The V gene is TRBV7-9, the J gene TRBJ2-3, with 10 bases identical to TRBD2. The DNA of the CDR3 is TGTGCCAGCAGCGAAACTAGCGGGGCGGATACGCAGTATTTT. This translates into CASSETSGADTQYF.